Below, 13 T cell receptor beta chains from the same sample are listed, as sequenced in a study of OX40 agonist ivuxolimab in advanced cancers. This table comes from immunoSEQ multiplex PCR, and its TCRdb copy is limited to in-frame clones, with some not included. The repertoire includes 50,000 to 70,000 clones, roughly 84% of them detected once, and 0.5% to 0.7% sits in the top ten. The specimen comprised CD4+ or CD8+ T cells sorted from blood, sampled in a trial of the OX40 agonist ivuxolimab. The source is an adult with an advanced solid tumor such as melanoma, head and neck, liver or kidney cancer.

This clone was detected a few times. The V and J genes are TRBV5-8 and TRBJ1-2, with D perhaps matching TRBD1 (5 bases). Germline loops: CDR1 SGHTS, CDR2 YDEGEE. CDR3 length: 15 amino acids. The ends were cut back, 0 bases at V and 4 bases at J, with 13 bases in the middle. The CDR3 is CASSLEGLGLYGYTF. The CDR3 bases are TGTGCCAGCAGCTTGGAGGGACTGGGCCTCTATGGCTACACCTTC.

This chain links TRBV5-1 with TRBJ1-1; D ambiguous. Trimming cost V 0 bases and J 2 bases, with 8 bases left between them. In germline, CDR1 is SGHRS, CDR2 YFSETQ. The CDR3 has 14 residues. The CDR3 sequence is CASSLEAANTEAFF. CDR3 DNA: TGCGCCAGCAGCTTGGAGGCGGCAAACACTGAAGCTTTCTTT.

This clone was seen only once. The chain links TRBV9 to TRBJ1-2, with TRBD1 matching 10 bases. The trim removed 0 bases at V and 5 bases at J, leaving 1 base unmatched. CDR1 is SGDLS and CDR2 is YYNGEE in the germline V gene. The CDR3 consists of 14 residues. For the CDR3, the DNA is TGTGCCAGCAGCGTAGGGGGACAGGGGTATGGCTACACCTTC. This codes for CASSVGGQGYGYTF.

This clone was counted only a few times. The chain couples TRBV4-2 to TRBJ2-3; 9 bases fit TRBD2. The junction had 7 bases not matched to a gene; V was cut back by 0 bases and J by 3 bases. The CDR3 length is 17 residues. Germline loops: CDR1 LGHNA, CDR2 YNFKEQ. CDR3 protein: CASSQESAGGPTDTQYF. The CDR3 coding sequence is TGTGCCAGCAGCCAAGAAAGCGCGGGAGGGCCAACAGATACGCAGTATTTT.

Only one count was recorded for this clone. The chain has TRBV28 and TRBJ1-1, with D perhaps matching TRBD1 (6 bases). The germline CDR1 and CDR2 sequences are MDHEN and SYDVKM. This CDR3 comprises 16 residues. Trimming left V 6 bases short and J 2 bases short, with 19 bases between. CDR3 coding DNA: TGTGCCAGCAGCCAACACCCGGGACAAGCAAACACTGAAGCTTTCTTT. Translating it yields CASSQHPGQANTEAFF.

This clone was picked up a small number of times. The chain recombines TRBV15 with TRBJ1-2; TRBD1 matches 7 bases. The V gene's germline CDR1 is LNHNV and CDR2 YYDKDF (reference sequence). The CDR3 sequence is 13 residues long. V lost 5 bases, J lost 8 bases, and 8 bases stayed unmatched. CDR3 in amino acids: CATSPDRENGYTF. In DNA, the CDR3 is TGTGCCACCAGCCCCGACAGGGAAAACGGCTACACCTTC.

The chain recombines TRBV7-9 with TRBJ2-7, with 9 bases that match TRBD1. Trimming took 5 bases from V and 3 from J; bases not matched to a gene: 5. The CDR3 length is 14 residues. Germline lookup yields CDR1 SEHNR and CDR2 FQNEAQ (reference sequence). The CDR3: CASSLRDRDYEQYF. DNA of the CDR3: TGTGCCAGCAGCCTCCGGGACAGGGACTACGAGCAGTACTTC.

The J gene is TRBJ1-2, the V gene TRBV4-1, with TRBD1 identical over 7 bases. With 3 bases clipped from V and 13 bases from J, the junction kept 17 bases outside the gene matches. CDR1 is MGHRA and CDR2 is YSYEKL in the germline V gene. The CDR3 is 15 residues long. DNA of the CDR3: TGCGCCAGCAGCCATCCCTCCGGGACAGATTATTATATCACCTTC. This translates into CASSHPSGTDYYITF.

The V gene is TRBV29-1, the J gene TRBJ1-2, with 9 bases identical to TRBD1. V trimming: 6 bases; J trimming: 7 bases; junction bases outside the gene matches: 6. Germline V gives CDR1 SQVTM, CDR2 ANQGSEA. The CDR3 is 12 residues long. The CDR3 here is CSVGQGKSGYTF. For the CDR3, the DNA is TGCAGCGTGGGACAGGGAAAAAGTGGCTACACCTTC.

The V and J genes are TRBV19 and TRBJ1-2; TRBD1 might be the D (5 bases). CDR1 and CDR2 (germline): LNHDA, SQIVND (reference sequence). The CDR3 extends over 17 amino acids. V lost 10 bases, J lost 4 bases, and 28 bases lay in between. The CDR3 loop reads CAIGPGGWGGASYGYTF. Here the CDR3 DNA reads TGTGCCATCGGGCCGGGTGGATGGGGTGGGGCATCCTATGGCTACACCTTC. Complete variable domain (other parts from reference TRBV19 and TRBJ1-2): DGGITQSPKYLFRKEGQNVTLSCEQNLNHDAMYWYRQDPGQGLRLIYYSQIVNDFQKGDIAEGYSVSREKKESFPLTVTSAQKNPTAFYLCAIGPGGWGGASYGYTFGSGTRLTVV.

V usage is TRBV30 and J usage is TRBJ2-2, with D possibly TRBD2 on 5 matching bases. With 3 bases removed from V and 4 bases from J, the gap between germline ends came to 12 bases. Germline assignment: CDR1 GTSNPN and CDR2 SVGIG (reference sequence). CDR3 length: 14 residues. DNA for the CDR3: TGTGCCTGGAGGTTTCTTCGGGGCACCGGGGAGCTGTTTTTT. Amino acid sequence: CAWRFLRGTGELFF.

This chain links TRBV30 with TRBJ2-5; D gene unclear. The CDR3 consists of 12 residues. Germline V gene lookup returns CDR1 GTSNPN and CDR2 SVGIG (reference sequence). With 0 bases removed from V and 5 bases from J, the gap between germline ends came to 7 bases. CDR3 DNA: TGTGCCTGGAGTGTACTGGTGGAGACCCAGTACTTC. It encodes CAWSVLVETQYF.

The chain carries TRBV7-8 and TRBJ1-1; D is ambiguous. The CDR3 length is 15 residues. CDR1 and CDR2 (germline): SGHVS, FQNEAQ. Trimming removed 0 bases at V and 3 bases at J, with 11 bases between. The CDR3: CASSLAMYGDTEAFF. In DNA form, the CDR3 reads TGTGCCAGCAGCTTAGCGATGTACGGGGACACTGAAGCTTTCTTT. Full variable domain (missing parts from reference TRBV7-8 and TRBJ1-1): GAGVSQSPRYKVAKRGQDVALRCDPISGHVSLFWYQQALGQGPEFLTYFQNEAQLDKSGLPSDRFFAERPEGSVSTLKIQRTQQEDSAVYLCASSLAMYGDTEAFFGQGTRLTVV.